A single sample gave rise to the 28 T cell receptor beta chains below, sequenced in a study of blood T cell repertoires in COVID-19. Sequencing was performed with immunoSEQ multiplex PCR; in TCRdb, only in-frame clones are kept and a portion is missing. The sample consists of about 160,000 clones, under 90% of them appearing once. Sequencing used PBMCs or T cells enriched from blood (not recorded which). These receptors originate from a woman in her sixties or seventies who had recovered from COVID-19.

V gene TRBV11-2 combines with J gene TRBJ1-4; 7 bases match TRBD1. Per the germline V gene, CDR1 is SGHAT and CDR2 is FQNNGV. The length of the CDR3 is 15 residues. With 4 bases clipped from V and 3 bases from J, the junction kept 5 bases outside the gene matches. CDR3 DNA: TGTGCCAGCAGCTCGACAGGGCTGGCTAATGAAAAACTGTTTTTT. This encodes CASSSTGLANEKLFF.

This clone was seen only a few times. The V gene is TRBV20-1, the J gene TRBJ2-3; a possible D gene is TRBD2 (5 bases). Germline values: CDR1 DFQATT, CDR2 SNEGSKA (reference sequence). The germline V and J ends were trimmed by 6 bases and 7 bases, with 11 bases remaining between them. The CDR3 sequence is 11 residues long. The CDR3 DNA reads as TGCAGTGCGCGGACTTCTTATACGCAGTATTTT. This gives the protein CSARTSYTQYF.

This clone was observed a handful of times. The chain recombines TRBV7-9 with TRBJ2-7; 9 nucleotides match TRBD1. Germline V CDR1 and CDR2: SEHNR, FQNEAQ (reference sequence). This CDR3 region has 13 residues. The ends lost 6 bases at V and 6 bases at J; junction bases unmatched: 6. CDR3 DNA: TGTGCCAGCAGGCCCGGGACAGGGCCCGAGCAGTACTTC. This codes for CASRPGTGPEQYF.

The chain is built from TRBV3-1 (or the pseudogene TRBV3-2) and TRBJ1-5; D not resolved. Per the germline V gene, CDR1 is LGHDT and CDR2 is YNNKEL (reference sequence). There are 13 residues in the CDR3. V was clipped by 1 base and J by 4 bases, with 5 bases between them. This CDR3 reads CASSQGPNQPQHF. The CDR3 DNA sequence: TGTGCCAGCAGCCAAGGGCCTAATCAGCCCCAGCATTTT.

The V gene is TRBV12-3 or TRBV12-4, the J gene TRBJ2-7; D remains unclear. The CDR3 sequence is 13 residues long. The V gene lost 3 bases and the J gene lost 2 bases, with 8 bases spanning the gap. The CDR3 reads CASSFGLAYEQYF. In DNA, the CDR3 is TGTGCCAGCAGTTTCGGGTTGGCCTACGAGCAGTACTTC.

The chain uses TRBV3-1 (or the pseudogene TRBV3-2) and TRBJ2-4; D is possibly TRBD1 (6 bases). Germline V gene data show CDR1 as LGHDT and CDR2 as YNNKEL (reference sequence). Trimming cost V 0 bases and J 1 base, with 13 bases left between them. The CDR3 runs to 17 residues. The CDR3 nucleotides are TGTGCCAGCAGCCAAGATATTGGGGGCGCTGCCAAAAACATTCAGTACTTC. Translated: CASSQDIGGAAKNIQYF.

J is TRBJ2-7 and V is TRBV23-1; the D gene is possibly TRBD1 (5 bases). TRBV23-1 is recorded as an ORF, its role being uncertain. V lost 0 bases and J 3 bases, leaving 24 bases between the germline ends. This CDR3 comprises 19 residues. CDR3 sequence reads: CASSQSGQHLLKTNYEQYF. The CDR3 bases are TGCGCCAGCAGTCAATCGGGGCAACACCTCCTTAAAACCAACTACGAGCAGTACTTC.

The genes are TRBV5-6 and TRBJ1-1; D is uncertain. CDR3 length: 12 residues. Germline V gene data show CDR1 as SGHDT and CDR2 as YYEEEE. Between the trimmed V and J ends, which lost 5 bases and 4 bases, there was a span of 9 bases. The CDR3 loop reads CASSLFGTEAFF. The CDR3 nucleotides read TGTGCCAGCAGTCTGTTCGGCACTGAAGCTTTCTTT.

The chain recombines TRBV5-1 with TRBJ2-3; a possible D gene is TRBD2 (7 bases). Looked up from germline, CDR1 is SGHRS and CDR2 is YFSETQ. Trimming removed 5 bases from V and 4 bases from J, with 14 bases in between. The length of the CDR3 is 14 residues. In DNA form, the CDR3 reads TGCGCCAGCAGAATCCTGGGGGGGCCAGATACGCAGTATTTT. This codes for CASRILGGPDTQYF.

The chain is built from TRBV6-5 and TRBJ2-4; D gene uncertain. The CDR3 contains 14 residues. V lost 5 bases, J lost 3 bases, and 11 bases lay in between. From germline, CDR1 is MNHEY and CDR2 SVGAGI. CDR3 region: CASSTQVDKNIQYF. In DNA form, the CDR3 reads TGTGCCAGCAGTACTCAGGTAGACAAAAACATTCAGTACTTC.

The J gene is TRBJ2-1, the V gene TRBV4-1, with 10 bases aligning to TRBD2. This CDR3 is 21 amino acids long. The germline V gene encodes CDR1 MGHRA and CDR2 YSYEKL. With 2 bases clipped from V and 2 bases from J, the junction kept 18 bases outside the gene matches. The CDR3: CASSQWRPGLANYLTYNEQFF. DNA of the CDR3: TGCGCCAGCAGCCAATGGAGGCCGGGACTAGCGAATTACCTTACCTACAATGAGCAGTTCTTC.

This chain uses TRBV4-1 with TRBJ2-7, with D uncertain. Germline V CDR1 and CDR2: MGHRA, YSYEKL. CDR3 length: 14 residues. Trimming stripped 0 bases from V and 5 bases from J, with 11 bases between. CDR3 region: CASSQDPLADEQYF. The CDR3 nucleotides are TGCGCCAGCAGCCAAGATCCCCTTGCAGACGAGCAGTACTTC.

The chain couples TRBV7-2 to TRBJ2-7; TRBD2 agrees at 7 bases. Per germline, CDR1 SGHTA and CDR2 FQGNSA. This CDR3 comprises 15 residues. Trimming at V came to 1 base and at J to 3 bases, leaving 6 bases not matched to a gene. DNA for the CDR3: TGTGCCAGCAGCTTAGAACCGGGACTAAACTACGAGCAGTACTTC. It codes for CASSLEPGLNYEQYF.

The chain combines TRBV5-1 with TRBJ2-3, with 7 positions matching TRBD2. J gave up 3 bases and V 2 bases, and 6 bases lay outside the gene matches. This CDR3 has 15 amino acids. CDR1 is SGHRS, CDR2 YFSETQ, per germline. The CDR3 bases are TGCGCCAGCAGCTTCGGACTAGGAATTACAGATACGCAGTATTTT. Its protein is CASSFGLGITDTQYF.

The rearrangement uses TRBV5-1 and TRBJ1-4; 7 nucleotides align to TRBD1. Germline CDR1 and CDR2: SGHRS and YFSETQ. The CDR3 sequence is 15 residues long. Germline trimming cut 4 bases from V and 1 base from J; bases unmatched to any gene: 4. For the CDR3, the DNA is TGCGCCAGCAGCCTCGACAGGGTAACTAATGAAAAACTGTTTTTT. Encoded protein: CASSLDRVTNEKLFF.

The chain has TRBV5-1 and TRBJ1-3, with TRBD1 matching 7 bases. The CDR3 has 14 residues. Germline V gene data show CDR1 as SGHRS and CDR2 as YFSETQ. Trimming removed 2 bases from V and 6 bases from J; junction bases left unmatched: 5. In DNA form, the CDR3 reads TGCGCCAGCAGCTTCCGGGACAGTGAAAACACCATATATTTT. Amino acids: CASSFRDSENTIYF.

This clone has a single count. This rearrangement joins TRBV11-2 to TRBJ2-7, with D unresolved. Trimming took 1 base from V and 2 from J, leaving 9 bases between them. Germline values: CDR1 SGHAT, CDR2 FQNNGV. The CDR3 is 14 amino acids. The CDR3 nucleotides read TGTGCCAGCAGCTTAGTGGGCGCAGCCTACGAGCAGTACTTC. Translation: CASSLVGAAYEQYF.

The chain recombines TRBV29-1 with TRBJ1-1; tentative D call: TRBD1 (5 bases). CDR1 and CDR2 (germline): SQVTM, ANQGSEA. The V and J ends lost 4 bases and 0 bases respectively, with 12 bases between them. This CDR3 spans 14 amino acids. CDR3 sequence (DNA): TGCAGCGTTGTGATTCAGGGTCTGAACACTGAAGCTTTCTTT. It specifies CSVVIQGLNTEAFF.

J is TRBJ1-4 and V is TRBV9; 9 positions agree with TRBD1. Germline V gene lookup returns CDR1 SGDLS and CDR2 YYNGEE. There are 16 residues in the CDR3. The V and J ends lost 5 bases and 3 bases, in that order; junction bases with no gene match: 8. CDR3 sequence reads: CASSLDRDRANEKLFF. Written as DNA, the CDR3 is TGTGCCAGCAGTCTAGACCGGGACAGGGCTAATGAAAAACTGTTTTTT.

The rearrangement uses TRBV10-3 and TRBJ1-6; D remains ambiguous. This CDR3 is built from 14 residues. The ends were cut back, 2 bases at V and 10 bases at J, with 12 bases in the middle. Germline values: CDR1 ENHRY, CDR2 SYGVKD. The chain's CDR3 is CAISEVPGVSPLHF. The CDR3 nucleotides read TGTGCCATCAGTGAGGTTCCAGGTGTATCACCCCTCCACTTT.

The chain combines TRBV19 with TRBJ1-2; 8 bases agree with TRBD1. Germline assignment: CDR1 LNHDA and CDR2 SQIVND (reference sequence). The CDR3 loop spans 15 amino acids. The ends lost 5 bases at V and 2 bases at J; junction bases unmatched: 7. DNA of the CDR3: TGTGCCAGTAGTCTCGGGACAGGACTAAACTATGGCTACACCTTC. It specifies CASSLGTGLNYGYTF. Full variable domain (remainder filled in from reference TRBV19 and TRBJ1-2): DGGITQSPKYLFRKEGQNVTLSCEQNLNHDAMYWYRQDPGQGLRLIYYSQIVNDFQKGDIAEGYSVSREKKESFPLTVTSAQKNPTAFYLCASSLGTGLNYGYTFGSGTRLTVV.

J is TRBJ1-4 and V is TRBV20-1, with 10 bases fitting TRBD1. Germline CDR1 is DFQATT and CDR2 is SNEGSKA (reference sequence). After removal of 3 bases from V and 4 bases from J, the junction contained 5 bases not matched to a gene. The CDR3 extends over 15 amino acids. For the CDR3, the DNA is TGCAGTGCTAGTCGGCGGGACAGGGGTAATGAAAAACTGTTTTTT. It codes for CSASRRDRGNEKLFF.

The chain combines TRBV4-1 with TRBJ1-3, with D hard to call. V lost 1 base to trimming and J lost 2 bases, with 6 bases between them. This CDR3 has 14 amino acids. Germline V CDR1 and CDR2: MGHRA, YSYEKL. As DNA, the CDR3 is TGCGCCAGCAGCCAAGGTGTCACTGGAAACACCATATATTTT. This translates into CASSQGVTGNTIYF.

This chain uses TRBV12-3 or TRBV12-4 with TRBJ1-2, with D uncertain. Trimming removed 3 bases at V and 8 bases at J, with 4 bases between. The CDR3 extends over 10 amino acids. The chain's CDR3 is CASSFEGYTF. CDR3 nucleotides: TGTGCCAGCAGTTTTGAGGGCTACACCTTC.

The rearrangement joins TRBV5-7 to TRBJ2-2, with 13 bases aligning to TRBD2. TRBV5-7 is marked as an open reading frame, function uncertain. The J segment lost 7 bases and the V segment lost 5 bases, leaving 8 bases of the junction unmatched. The CDR3 spans 16 residues. This chain's CDR3 is CASRPGLAGSIGELFF. In nucleotides, the CDR3 is TGTGCCAGCAGGCCGGGACTAGCGGGGTCCATCGGGGAGCTGTTTTTT.

CDR3 nucleotides: TGTGCCAGCATTGGACTCCGGACCACTAATGAAAAACTGTTTTTT. Amino acid sequence: CASIGLRTTNEKLFF. The chain joins TRBV2 to TRBJ1-4; D unresolved. V lost 7 bases, J lost 2 bases, and 14 bases lay in between. Germline CDR1 is SNHLY and CDR2 is FYNNEI. The CDR3 is 15 residues long.

This chain links TRBV6-1 with TRBJ1-1; 9 nucleotides align to TRBD1. This CDR3 region has 16 residues. From germline, CDR1 is MNHNS and CDR2 SASEGT. V was pared by 3 bases and J by 0 bases, with 5 bases of the junction left unmatched. CDR3 coding DNA: TGTGCCAGCAGTGATAACAGGGGGCCCGTGAACACTGAAGCTTTCTTT. Protein: CASSDNRGPVNTEAFF.

The CDR3 region is CASSLGTSGLETQYF. The CDR3 bases are TGCGCCAGCAGCCTCGGGACTAGCGGGCTGGAGACCCAGTACTTC. This chain links TRBV5-1 with TRBJ2-5, with TRBD2 matching over 12 bases. Trimming removed 4 bases from V and 5 bases from J; junction bases left unmatched: 6. CDR3 length: 15 residues. Per the germline V gene, CDR1 is SGHRS and CDR2 is YFSETQ. The full variable domain, rest sourced from reference TRBV5-1 and TRBJ2-5, is KAGVTQTPRYLIKTRGQQVTLSCSPISGHRSVSWYQQTPGQGLQFLFEYFSETQRNKGNFPGRFSGRQFSNSRSEMNVSTLELGDSALYLCASSLGTSGLETQYFGPGTRLLVL.